The 30 T cell receptor beta chains listed next were all sequenced from one sample in a study of ipilimumab plus nivolumab after autologous stem cell transplantation. The protocol was immunoSEQ multiplex PCR, while the TCRdb copy is restricted to in-frame clones and leaves out a portion. The sample lists some 87,000 clones, about 83% occurring once. The starting material was PBMCs, obtained in a trial of ipilimumab plus nivolumab as post-transplant consolidation. The receptors originated from a male donor with diffuse large B-cell lymphoma.

The CDR3 sequence is CASSHRRAPDTQYF. The CDR3 bases are TGTGCCAGCAGCCACCGACGCGCCCCAGATACGCAGTATTTT. J is TRBJ2-3 and V is TRBV7-2; D is undetermined. This CDR3 comprises 14 residues. Trimming left V 5 bases short and J 4 bases short, with 13 bases between. Germline V gene lookup returns CDR1 SGHTA and CDR2 FQGNSA.

This clone was observed once. The chain couples TRBV5-6 to TRBJ2-7, with 7 bases identical to TRBD1. J lost 3 bases, V lost 5 bases, and 5 bases had no gene match. This CDR3 comprises 13 residues. CDR1 SGHDT and CDR2 YYEEEE come from the germline V gene. The CDR3 spells CASSKGTDYEQYF. CDR3 in DNA: TGTGCCAGCAGTAAAGGGACAGACTACGAGCAGTACTTC. Supplemented by reference TRBV5-6 and TRBJ2-7, the full variable domain reads DAGVTQSPTHLIKTRGQQVTLRCSPKSGHDTVSWYQQALGQGPQFIFQYYEEEERQRGNFPDRFSGHQFPNYSSELNVNALLLGDSALYLCASSKGTDYEQYFGPGTRLTVT.

The rearrangement joins TRBV5-5 to TRBJ1-6, with 11 bases that match TRBD1. Trimming removed 4 bases from V and 6 bases from J; junction bases left unmatched: 3. Germline V CDR1 and CDR2: SGHKS, YYEKEE (reference sequence). The CDR3 covers 15 residues. The CDR3 DNA follows: TGTGCCAGCAGCGAGGGGACAGGGGGTAATTCACCCCTCCACTTT. The encoded protein is CASSEGTGGNSPLHF.

The CDR3 loop reads CASRTRGTGNTIYF. CDR3 in DNA: TGTGCCAGCAGAACCAGGGGGACTGGAAACACCATATATTTT. The V call is TRBV7-5, the J call TRBJ1-3; TRBD1 is the table's D call, not checked against the DNA. TRBV7-5 is annotated as a pseudogene. This CDR3 is built from 14 residues.

V is TRBV7-9 and J is TRBJ1-2; D is possibly TRBD1 (5 bases). This CDR3 contains 15 residues. In germline, CDR1 is SEHNR, CDR2 FQNEAQ (reference sequence). V was pared by 5 bases and J by 1 base, with 14 bases between. The CDR3 DNA reads as TGTGCCAGCAGCGCCGGACCCGACAGTAACTATGGCTACACCTTC. It specifies CASSAGPDSNYGYTF. Full variable domain (rest looked up from reference TRBV7-9 and TRBJ1-2): DTGVSQNPRHKITKRGQNVTFRCDPISEHNRLYWYRQTLGQGPEFLTYFQNEAQLEKSRLLSDRFSAERPKGSFSTLEIQRTEQGDSAMYLCASSAGPDSNYGYTFGSGTRLTVV.

The chain carries TRBV19 and TRBJ1-6; TRBD1 aligns across 8 bases. CDR1 is LNHDA, CDR2 SQIVND, per germline (reference sequence). V lost 6 bases and J lost 9; bases outside the gene matches: 4. CDR3 size: 13 residues. DNA of the CDR3: TGTGCCAGTAGGATGACAGGGGTTTCACCCCTCCACTTT. This gives the protein CASRMTGVSPLHF.

The gene calls are TRBV20-1 and TRBJ2-3, with TRBD2 as a possible D gene (6 bases). Trimming shortened V by 6 bases and J by 14 bases, and 18 bases separated the two germline ends. The CDR3 consists of 11 residues. The germline gives CDR1 DFQATT, CDR2 SNEGSKA (reference sequence). CDR3 DNA sequence: TGCAGTGCCACCGGCGGGAATGAGGGGTATTTT. Translated: CSATGGNEGYF.

This chain joins TRBV11-3 and TRBJ2-2; perhaps TRBD2 as D (7 bases). The CDR3 loop spans 15 amino acids. V lost 5 bases to trimming and J lost 6 bases, with 16 bases between them. The germline V gene encodes CDR1 SGHNT and CDR2 YENEEA. In DNA, the CDR3 is TGTGCCAGCAGCCCGGGGGGCAGCCGTGCCGGGGAGCTGTTTTTT. Translating it yields CASSPGGSRAGELFF.

In DNA form, the CDR3 reads TGTGCCAGCAGCCTTAAAACAGGGGGCACTGAAGCTTTCTTT. Its protein is CASSLKTGGTEAFF. This rearrangement joins TRBV2 to TRBJ1-1; 8 bases line up with TRBD1. This CDR3 is built from 14 residues. Germline V lookup: CDR1 SNHLY, CDR2 FYNNEI. The V gene end was trimmed by 6 bases and the J gene end by 4 bases; junction bases not matched to a gene: 7.

This chain links TRBV6-6 with TRBJ1-1, with D tentatively TRBD1 (5 bases). Germline V gene sequence: CDR1 MNHNY, CDR2 SVGAGI (reference sequence). The CDR3 totals 14 residues. Trimming pared 2 bases from V and 1 base from J, leaving 8 bases between. CDR3 DNA sequence: TGTGCCAGCAGTTACGTTGGGACGAACACTGAAGCTTTCTTT. Translated: CASSYVGTNTEAFF.

Many counts were recorded for this clone. This sequence joins TRBV27 and TRBJ1-4; D not certain. The CDR3 spans 14 residues. V was trimmed by 5 bases and J by 0 bases, leaving 7 bases between them. Germline V gives CDR1 MNHEY, CDR2 SMNVEV (reference sequence). The CDR3 reads CASSIETTNEKLFF. For the CDR3, the DNA is TGTGCCAGCAGTATCGAAACAACTAATGAAAAACTGTTTTTT.

The chain has TRBV18 and TRBJ1-5; D unclear. This CDR3 region has 12 residues. Germline V CDR1 and CDR2: KGHSH, LQKENI. The germline V and J ends were trimmed by 3 bases and 5 bases, with 5 bases remaining between them. CDR3 in DNA: TGTGCCAGCTCACCCTGGGATCAGCCCCAGCATTTT. Translated, it gives CASSPWDQPQHF.

The genes are TRBV14 and TRBJ2-4, with TRBD2 as a possible D gene (5 bases). V was clipped by 1 base and J by 7 bases, with 8 bases between them. The CDR3 is 13 residues long. Germline V gene data show CDR1 as SGHDN and CDR2 as FVKESK. DNA of the CDR3: TGTGCCAGCAGCCAAGCCCCGGGGAACATTCAGTACTTC. Translating it yields CASSQAPGNIQYF.

The chain is built from TRBV5-1 and TRBJ1-1; unclear D gene. CDR3 length equals 16 residues. In germline, CDR1 is SGHRS, CDR2 YFSETQ. The germline V and J ends were trimmed by 2 bases and 1 base, with 15 bases remaining between them. The CDR3 sequence is CASSFDGELANTEAFF. CDR3 DNA: TGCGCCAGCAGCTTTGATGGGGAATTGGCGAACACTGAAGCTTTCTTT.

The chain recombines TRBV6-1 with TRBJ1-4, with no clear D. With 5 bases removed from V and 1 base from J, the gap between germline ends came to 8 bases. CDR1 is MNHNS and CDR2 is SASEGT in the germline V gene. The CDR3 has 14 amino acids. CDR3 sequence reads: CASSQDETNEKLFF. CDR3 DNA: TGTGCCAGCAGTCAGGATGAAACTAATGAAAAACTGTTTTTT.

The chain couples TRBV2 to TRBJ1-2; a possible D gene is TRBD1 (5 bases). Germline V lookup: CDR1 SNHLY, CDR2 FYNNEI. The CDR3 runs 14 residues. V lost 10 bases and J 0 bases, leaving 15 bases between the germline ends. In nucleotides, the CDR3 is TGTGCCACCTCCAAAGGGGCCGCTAACTATGGCTACACCTTC. It yields the protein CATSKGAANYGYTF. The full variable domain, with the rest looked up from reference TRBV2 and TRBJ1-2, is EPEVTQTPSHQVTQMGQEVILRCVPISNHLYFYWYRQILGQKVEFLVSFYNNEISEKSEIFDDQFSVERPDGSNFTLKIRSTKLEDSAMYFCATSKGAANYGYTFGSGTRLTVV.

The V and J genes are TRBV12-5 and TRBJ2-2; either TRBD1 or TRBD2 may supply D (5 bases each). CDR3 size: 16 residues. Germline loops: CDR1 LGHNT, CDR2 FRNRAP. Trimming removed 6 bases from V and 0 bases from J, with 14 bases in between. The CDR3 DNA follows: TGTGCTAGTGGCCCGGGACGCCGCGCGAACACCGGGGAGCTGTTTTTT. Amino acids: CASGPGRRANTGELFF. Together with reference TRBV12-5 and TRBJ2-2, the CDR3 gives the full variable domain: DARVTQTPRHKVTEMGQEVTMRCQPILGHNTVFWYRQTMMQGLELLAYFRNRAPLDDSGMPKDRFSAEMPDATLATLKIQPSEPRDSAVYFCASGPGRRANTGELFFGEGSRLTVL.

This clone was found a few times. The chain combines TRBV7-2 with TRBJ1-6; tentatively, D is TRBD1 (5 bases). V gave up 6 bases and J gave up 11 bases, with 14 bases separating them. The CDR3 is 13 residues long. Per the germline V gene, CDR1 is SGHTA and CDR2 is FQGNSA. The DNA of the CDR3 is TGTGCCAGCAGTCGAGAGGGGTCCCCACCCCTCCACTTT. Its translation: CASSREGSPPLHF.

CDR3 in amino acids: CASSTYNEQFF. CDR3 sequence (DNA): TGTGCCAGCTCGACATACAATGAGCAGTTCTTC. The chain links TRBV6-1 to TRBJ2-1; D gene uncertain. CDR3 length: 11 amino acids. From germline, CDR1 is MNHNS and CDR2 SASEGT. V was pared by 8 bases and J by 4 bases, with 6 bases between.

The genes are TRBV4-1 and TRBJ1-2, with 8 bases aligning to TRBD1. Per germline, CDR1 MGHRA and CDR2 YSYEKL. Trimming removed 4 bases from V and 9 bases from J; junction bases left unmatched: 10. This CDR3 is built from 14 residues. The CDR3 coding sequence is TGCGCCAGCAGCCCCGTAGGGGGACAGGAGAGCTACACCTTC. Protein product: CASSPVGGQESYTF.

V usage is TRBV5-1 and J usage is TRBJ1-2, with 8 bases matching TRBD1. Germline V CDR1 and CDR2: SGHRS, YFSETQ. The CDR3 length is 14 residues. The V gene end was trimmed by 0 bases and the J gene end by 8 bases; junction bases not matched to a gene: 6. CDR3 in amino acids: CASSLVTGEGGYTF. Here the CDR3 DNA reads TGCGCCAGCAGCTTGGTGACAGGGGAAGGGGGCTACACCTTC. Full variable domain (rest looked up from reference TRBV5-1 and TRBJ1-2): KAGVTQTPRYLIKTRGQQVTLSCSPISGHRSVSWYQQTPGQGLQFLFEYFSETQRNKGNFPGRFSGRQFSNSRSEMNVSTLELGDSALYLCASSLVTGEGGYTFGSGTRLTVV.

This rearrangement joins TRBV5-6 to TRBJ1-6, with D possibly being TRBD1 (6 bases). V was cut by 0 bases and J by 7 bases, with 14 bases left in between. The CDR3 covers 16 residues. The germline gives CDR1 SGHDT, CDR2 YYEEEE. CDR3 nucleotide sequence: TGTGCCAGCAGCTTGGCCAGGGGTTCCAACAATTCACCCCTCCACTTT. Protein: CASSLARGSNNSPLHF.

V is TRBV18 and J is TRBJ2-3; D uncertain. CDR1 KGHSH and CDR2 LQKENI come from the germline V gene. V lost 3 bases and J 5 bases, leaving 9 bases between the germline ends. The CDR3 runs 13 residues. CDR3 protein: CASSPTRQDTQYF. DNA of the CDR3: TGTGCCAGCTCACCCACCAGGCAAGATACGCAGTATTTT.

This chain joins TRBV20-1 and TRBJ2-1; D assignment may be TRBD1 or TRBD2 (5 bases each). This CDR3 has 10 residues. V shed 6 bases and J shed 7 bases, with 7 bases lying between them. The germline V gene encodes CDR1 DFQATT and CDR2 SNEGSKA (reference sequence). Here the CDR3 reads CSAWGNEQFF. The CDR3 DNA reads TGCAGTGCATGGGGGAATGAGCAGTTCTTC.

V and J are TRBV30 and TRBJ2-7, with 8 bases matching TRBD1. The CDR3 spans 14 residues. Germline CDR1 is GTSNPN and CDR2 is SVGIG (reference sequence). Losses at the gene ends were 5 bases for V and 2 bases for J; bases not matched to a gene: 8. The CDR3 coding sequence is TGTGCCTGGGACGCCGGGACAGGCCCCTACGAGCAGTACTTC. It yields the protein CAWDAGTGPYEQYF.

J is TRBJ2-7 and V is TRBV5-1, with 8 nucleotides matching TRBD2. The J segment lost 6 bases and the V segment lost 0 bases, leaving 11 bases of the junction unmatched. The CDR3 length is 16 residues. CDR1 and CDR2 from the germline V gene are SGHRS and YFSETQ. CDR3 loop: CASSLGSTGGSGEQYF. The CDR3 DNA reads TGCGCCAGCAGCTTGGGTTCGACGGGGGGGTCCGGCGAGCAGTACTTC.

The gene calls are TRBV5-6 and TRBJ1-2, with TRBD1 matching 7 bases. Germline values: CDR1 SGHDT, CDR2 YYEEEE. The V gene end was trimmed by 6 bases and the J gene end by 7 bases; junction bases not matched to a gene: 3. This CDR3 contains 11 residues. CDR3: CASTTGVGYTF. The CDR3 coding sequence is TGTGCCAGCACCACAGGGGTTGGCTACACCTTC.

This chain uses TRBV13 with TRBJ2-5; D not certain. Per the germline V gene, CDR1 is PRHDT and CDR2 is FYEKMQ (reference sequence). Trimming removed 4 bases at V and 5 bases at J, with 11 bases between. This CDR3 spans 13 amino acids. The CDR3 nucleotides read TGTGCCAGCAGCTCCTCCAGGTTGGAGACCCAGTACTTC. Translating gives CASSSSRLETQYF.

The chain couples TRBV19 to TRBJ1-2; D is unresolved. V shed 6 bases and J shed 2 bases, with 10 bases lying between them. There are 13 residues in the CDR3. The germline V gene has CDR1 LNHDA and CDR2 SQIVND (reference sequence). The CDR3 DNA sequence: TGTGCCAGTAGGATGACACCGAACTATGGCTACACCTTC. It specifies CASRMTPNYGYTF.

The chain recombines TRBV7-9 with TRBJ1-3; D may be TRBD1 (6 bases). The V end lost 7 bases, the J end lost 8 bases, and 18 bases lay between the germline ends. CDR3 length: 14 amino acids. Germline values: CDR1 SEHNR, CDR2 FQNEAQ (reference sequence). DNA for the CDR3: TGTGCCAGCACCTTGGGCAGGGGAGTAGACACCATATATTTT. This translates into CASTLGRGVDTIYF.